The 20 T cell receptor beta chains reported below all come from one sample, sequenced in a study of cytotoxic CD8 clonotypes in ibrutinib-treated CLL. Method: immunoSEQ multiplex PCR; TCRdb's copy keeps in-frame clones and lacks some. The sample comprises fewer than 35,000 clones, approximately 70% of which are singletons, and 25% to 35% rests with the top ten. The sequencing here drew on PBMCs, taken before ibrutinib treatment. These receptors came from a human donor with chronic lymphocytic leukemia.

The chain joins TRBV11-2 to TRBJ2-5; D perhaps matches TRBD2 (6 bases). V lost 6 bases, J lost 5 bases, and 19 bases lay in between. CDR1 SGHAT and CDR2 FQNNGV come from the germline V gene. The CDR3 consists of 15 residues. The CDR3 sequence is CASSLDQGAGETQYF. CDR3 DNA: TGTGCCAGCAGTTTGGACCAGGGAGCGGGTGAGACCCAGTACTTC.

Regarding this clone: The sample contains more than one DNA sequence encoding this CDR3. The CDR3: CASSQGLDRRSYEQYF. In nucleotides, the CDR3 is TGTGCCAGCAGCCAAGGTCTGGACAGGAGATCCTACGAGCAGTACTTC. The gene calls are TRBV4-2 and TRBJ2-7, with 7 bases identical to TRBD1. The CDR3 covers 16 residues. The germline V gene encodes CDR1 LGHNA and CDR2 YNFKEQ. Trimming took 1 base from V and 1 from J; bases not matched to a gene: 7.

The chain carries TRBV5-1 and TRBJ2-2; D gene ambiguous. CDR1 is SGHRS and CDR2 is YFSETQ in the germline V gene. The V end lost 2 bases, the J end lost 2 bases, and 10 bases lay between the germline ends. The CDR3 loop spans 15 amino acids. The CDR3 bases are TGCGCCAGCAGCTTAGGGTCGCTCAACACCGGGGAGCTGTTTTTT. It codes for CASSLGSLNTGELFF.

In its sample, this clone was seen a few times. V and J are TRBV11-2 and TRBJ2-7, with 7 positions matching TRBD2. The germline CDR1 and CDR2 sequences are SGHAT and FQNNGV. Germline trimming cut 5 bases from V and 5 bases from J; bases unmatched to any gene: 6. The CDR3 totals 13 residues. In DNA form, the CDR3 reads TGTGCCAGCAGCCCACTTACTAGCGACGAGCAGTACTTC. Translation gives CASSPLTSDEQYF.

The chain couples TRBV4-1 to TRBJ2-6, with a weak D call TRBD1 (6 bases). CDR3 length equals 18 residues. The V end lost 1 base, the J end lost 0 bases, and 13 bases lay between the germline ends. The germline V gene encodes CDR1 MGHRA and CDR2 YSYEKL. CDR3 protein: CASSQGPTGFSGANVLTF. The DNA of the CDR3 is TGCGCCAGCAGCCAAGGGCCCACAGGGTTCTCTGGGGCCAACGTCCTGACTTTC.

The chain couples TRBV2 to TRBJ2-7; TRBD2 matches at 7 bases. This CDR3 has 12 amino acids. J lost 1 base, V lost 6 bases, and 0 bases had no gene match. From germline, CDR1 is SNHLY and CDR2 FYNNEI. The CDR3, as DNA: TGTGCCAGCAGGCGGGAGTCCTACGAGCAGTACTTC. This codes for CASRRESYEQYF.

The chain combines TRBV5-1 with TRBJ2-2; possible D gene TRBD1, 6 bases. CDR3 length equals 14 residues. V lost 5 bases to trimming and J lost 6 bases, with 14 bases between them. The germline V gene encodes CDR1 SGHRS and CDR2 YFSETQ. The CDR3 sequence is CASRWTDPAGELFF. The CDR3 DNA sequence: TGCGCCAGCAGGTGGACAGATCCCGCCGGGGAGCTGTTTTTT. The entire variable domain, with the rest obtained from reference TRBV5-1 and TRBJ2-2, is as follows: KAGVTQTPRYLIKTRGQQVTLSCSPISGHRSVSWYQQTPGQGLQFLFEYFSETQRNKGNFPGRFSGRQFSNSRSEMNVSTLELGDSALYLCASRWTDPAGELFFGEGSRLTVL.

The V and J genes are TRBV7-2 and TRBJ1-1, with D perhaps matching TRBD1 (6 bases). V lost 2 bases to trimming and J lost 5 bases, with 15 bases between them. The CDR3 contains 15 residues. Looked up from germline, CDR1 is SGHTA and CDR2 is FQGNSA. The DNA for the CDR3 is TGTGCCAGCAGCTTAAATTTATACAGGGATACTGAAGCTTTCTTT. Translating it yields CASSLNLYRDTEAFF. Full variable domain (missing parts from reference TRBV7-2 and TRBJ1-1): GAGVSQSPSNKVTEKGKDVELRCDPISGHTALYWYRQSLGQGLEFLIYFQGNSAPDKSGLPSDRFSAERTGGSVSTLTIQRTQQEDSAVYLCASSLNLYRDTEAFFGQGTRLTVV.

The rearrangement links TRBV28 to TRBJ1-6; D unresolved. From germline, CDR1 is MDHEN and CDR2 SYDVKM. V gave up 6 bases and J gave up 0 bases, with 15 bases separating them. The CDR3 spans 17 residues. The CDR3 protein is CASSRWTFSSYNSPLHF. In DNA form, the CDR3 reads TGTGCCAGCAGCCGATGGACCTTCAGCTCCTATAATTCACCCCTCCACTTT.

This clone was recorded once. It differs at one base from a far larger clone, so likely a read error. The chain links TRBV6-5 to TRBJ1-5; TRBD1 matches at 10 bases. The germline V gene encodes CDR1 MNHEY and CDR2 SVGAGI. J lost 0 bases, V lost 10 bases, and 3 bases had no gene match. CDR3 length: 14 amino acids. Here the CDR3 reads CATGTGDSNQPQHF. The CDR3 DNA follows: TGTGCCACCGGGACAGGGGATAGCAATCAGCCCCAGCATTTT.

The chain employs TRBV2 and TRBJ2-2, with TRBD2 identical over 8 bases. The germline gives CDR1 SNHLY, CDR2 FYNNEI. The CDR3 is 17 residues long. Losses at the gene ends were 4 bases for V and 5 bases for J; bases not matched to a gene: 12. The CDR3 loop is CASSVGHPGTRTGELFF. The DNA for the CDR3 is TGTGCCAGCAGTGTTGGCCACCCTGGGACTAGAACCGGGGAGCTGTTTTTT. The variable domain in full, completed from reference TRBV2 and TRBJ2-2, reads EPEVTQTPSHQVTQMGQEVILRCVPISNHLYFYWYRQILGQKVEFLVSFYNNEISEKSEIFDDQFSVERPDGSNFTLKIRSTKLEDSAMYFCASSVGHPGTRTGELFFGEGSRLTVL.

The rearrangement uses TRBV11-2 and TRBJ2-3, with a possible D match to TRBD1 (6 bases). The V end lost 7 bases, the J end lost 1 base, and 15 bases lay between the germline ends. Per germline, CDR1 SGHAT and CDR2 FQNNGV. The CDR3 loop spans 15 amino acids. As DNA, the CDR3 is TGTGCCAGCAACAGCTACGAGGGGGGCACAGATACGCAGTATTTT. Its protein product is CASNSYEGGTDTQYF.

V gene TRBV30 combines with J gene TRBJ2-7; possibly TRBD2 for D (6 bases). The CDR3 spans 13 residues. V dropped 1 base and J dropped 1 base, with 8 bases sitting between them. Germline CDR1 and CDR2: GTSNPN and SVGIG (reference sequence). CDR3 sequence reads: CAWSAGGSYEQYF. The CDR3 bases are TGTGCCTGGAGTGCCGGGGGATCCTACGAGCAGTACTTC.

The CDR3 coding sequence is TGCGCCAGCAGCTTGGTGACAAATTCTAACTATGGCTACACCTTC. It encodes CASSLVTNSNYGYTF. The rearrangement links TRBV5-1 to TRBJ1-2; D unresolved. The germline V gene has CDR1 SGHRS and CDR2 YFSETQ. The CDR3 length is 15 residues. Trimming stripped 0 bases from V and 0 bases from J, with 9 bases between. Using reference TRBV5-1 and TRBJ1-2 for the parts outside the CDR3, the full variable domain is KAGVTQTPRYLIKTRGQQVTLSCSPISGHRSVSWYQQTPGQGLQFLFEYFSETQRNKGNFPGRFSGRQFSNSRSEMNVSTLELGDSALYLCASSLVTNSNYGYTFGSGTRLTVV.

The chain recombines TRBV19 with TRBJ1-1; D not resolved. CDR1 and CDR2 from the germline V gene are LNHDA and SQIVND (reference sequence). Trimming pared 3 bases from V and 1 base from J, leaving 15 bases between. The CDR3 length is 16 residues. The CDR3 DNA follows: TGTGCCAGTAGTATTCCCCTCCGGGCAGGGAACACTGAAGCTTTCTTT. Amino acids: CASSIPLRAGNTEAFF.

The genes are TRBV7-3 and TRBJ1-2; a weak D match, TRBD1 (6 bases). The CDR3 length is 14 residues. Looked up from germline, CDR1 is SGHTA and CDR2 is FQGTGA. Trimming took 4 bases from V and 3 from J, leaving 12 bases between them. The CDR3 coding sequence is TGTGCCAGCAGCTCACAGGGTGGGGACTATGGCTACACCTTC. Translated, it gives CASSSQGGDYGYTF.

There are a few counts of this clone. V usage is TRBV2 and J usage is TRBJ2-7; D is undetermined. The CDR3 totals 12 residues. CDR1 is SNHLY, CDR2 FYNNEI, per germline. The V end lost 4 bases, the J end lost 0 bases, and 4 bases lay between the germline ends. The CDR3 loop is CASSVLSYEQYF. The CDR3 DNA follows: TGTGCCAGCAGTGTTCTCTCCTACGAGCAGTACTTC. Complete variable domain (other parts from reference TRBV2 and TRBJ2-7): EPEVTQTPSHQVTQMGQEVILRCVPISNHLYFYWYRQILGQKVEFLVSFYNNEISEKSEIFDDQFSVERPDGSNFTLKIRSTKLEDSAMYFCASSVLSYEQYFGPGTRLTVT.

This clone occurred a few times. The J gene is TRBJ1-2, the V gene TRBV5-1; TRBD1 might be the D (6 bases). With 3 bases removed from V and 6 bases from J, the gap between germline ends came to 18 bases. This CDR3 contains 15 residues. Germline V lookup: CDR1 SGHRS, CDR2 YFSETQ. This CDR3 reads CASSYRTELTDGYTF. CDR3 in DNA: TGCGCCAGCAGCTACCGGACAGAACTGACGGATGGCTACACCTTC.

The genes are TRBV29-1 and TRBJ1-1; 7 nucleotides line up with TRBD1. The CDR3 is 13 amino acids. The junction had 7 bases not matched to a gene; V was cut back by 8 bases and J by 1 base. The germline V gene has CDR1 SQVTM and CDR2 ANQGSEA. DNA of the CDR3: TGCAGCTTTCGGGGGACAGAGAACACTGAAGCTTTCTTT. The encoded protein is CSFRGTENTEAFF.

This clone was recorded only once. The chain couples TRBV11-2 to TRBJ2-7; D possibly matches TRBD1 or TRBD2 (6 bases each). The CDR3 runs 14 residues. V was pared by 2 bases and J by 3 bases, with 11 bases between. Germline CDR1 is SGHAT and CDR2 is FQNNGV. The DNA for the CDR3 is TGTGCCAGCAGCTTACTGGGGGGCTTCTACGAGCAGTACTTC. The encoded protein is CASSLLGGFYEQYF.